The clone carrying this T cell receptor beta chain was recorded a few times. Its antigen is undetermined. This entry comes from a study of beta chain features in type 1 diabetes. Across the study: Similarity in age, gender and cell yields was seen between patients and healthy donors.

Study-level points and caveats: Possibly, sequencing cDNA over-represented cells that had high TCR expression levels.

The investigators reverse transcribed all of the isolated RNA, so they sequenced expressed TCRB transcripts. Approximately 3.5 million reads per sample were averaged for naive, central memory and regulatory samples. The assay was immunoSEQ multiplex PCR, and TCRdb's table has in-frame clones only and misses some. The sample consists of some 400,000 clones, approximately 16% of them appearing once. This TCR was sampled from a woman between 18 and 30 years old in good health. Sequencing used naive CD4+ T cells from blood.

CDR3 loop: CASSLVRHEQYF. The CDR3 DNA sequence: TGTGCCAGCAGCCTCGTTCGTCACGAGCAGTACTTC. The chain links TRBV7-2 to TRBJ2-7; D is undetermined. The V gene's germline CDR1 is SGHTA and CDR2 FQGNSA. The CDR3 is 12 amino acids. The germline V and J ends were trimmed by 5 bases and 5 bases, with 10 bases remaining between them.